This note documents a single T cell receptor (beta chain) sequence. Germline V gives CDR1 LNHDA, CDR2 SQIVND (reference sequence). Trimming shortened V by 7 bases and J by 6 bases, and 17 bases separated the two germline ends. The CDR3 contains 14 residues. As processed by the authors: From reference gene primer amplification, estimates of nucleated cell counts were derived. Repertoires were generated with immunoSEQ multiplex PCR, while TCRdb's copy carries only in-frame clones and drops some. V, J and clone size reflect that table, while D and trimming were determined from the DNA. This repertoire shows some 180,000 clones, around 85% found once; its top ten account for around 7.8%. This specimen belongs to a study of blood T cell repertoires in COVID-19. Across the study: The cDNA or gDNA used as material had been derived from T cells, B-cell-depleted T cells, or PBMCs.

The sequenced sample was peripheral blood. The rearrangement uses TRBV19 and TRBJ2-3, with a weak D call TRBD2 (5 bases). The receptor was derived from a woman between 55 and 75 years old with acute or convalescent COVID-19. The CDR3 protein is CASNNGNGWDTQYF. The CDR3 DNA sequence: TGTGCCAGTAATAACGGGAACGGATGGGATACGCAGTATTTT. The variable domain in full, completed from reference TRBV19 and TRBJ2-3, reads DGGITQSPKYLFRKEGQNVTLSCEQNLNHDAMYWYRQDPGQGLRLIYYSQIVNDFQKGDIAEGYSVSREKKESFPLTVTSAQKNPTAFYLCASNNGNGWDTQYFGPGTRLTVL.